Given below is one TCR beta chain in context. This specimen comes from a study of T cell changes during pregnancy in multiple sclerosis. This CDR3 is built from 15 residues. In germline, CDR1 is LNHDA, CDR2 SQIVND (reference sequence). Germline trimming cut 4 bases from V and 1 base from J; bases unmatched to any gene: 5. Assay used: immunoSEQ multiplex PCR; TCRdb lists only in-frame clones, some missing. The sample holds 79,000 or so clones; around 90% are singletons and the top ten take more than 1.5%. The origin of this receptor is a female donor in good health, enrolled as a control in a pregnancy study. The sequencing used peripheral blood, collected in the first trimester of pregnancy. The chain uses TRBV19 and TRBJ2-3, with 7 bases identical to TRBD1. CDR3 loop: CASSTDRVGTDTQYF. CDR3 sequence (DNA): TGTGCCAGTAGTACCGACAGGGTGGGCACAGATACGCAGTATTTT.